The next 26 T cell receptor beta chains were all read from a single sample in a study of blood T cell repertoires in COVID-19. The assay was immunoSEQ multiplex PCR, and TCRdb's table has in-frame clones only and misses some. The sample contains 150,000 to 200,000 clones, about 85% of which appear only once. Sequenced material: peripheral blood. The receptors derive from a woman of 80 years or more with acute or convalescent COVID-19.

This chain joins TRBV18 and TRBJ2-4; 7 nucleotides agree with TRBD1. Per germline, CDR1 KGHSH and CDR2 LQKENI. V shed 3 bases, J shed 5 bases, and the junction held 4 bases outside the gene matches. The CDR3 consists of 14 residues. CDR3 sequence: CASSPRQGENIQYF. The CDR3, as DNA: TGTGCCAGCTCACCTCGACAGGGCGAAAACATTCAGTACTTC.

This clone was seen a single time. The V and J genes are TRBV19 and TRBJ2-1; the match to TRBD1 covers 8 bases. The CDR3 is 14 residues long. In germline, CDR1 is LNHDA, CDR2 SQIVND (reference sequence). Trimming took 7 bases from V and 6 from J; bases not matched to a gene: 8. The CDR3 loop reads CASTMDRVRNEQFF. The CDR3 bases are TGTGCCAGTACCATGGACAGGGTTCGCAATGAGCAGTTCTTC.

V usage is TRBV5-1 and J usage is TRBJ2-3, with TRBD2 matching 10 bases. Trimming removed 2 bases from V and 3 bases from J; junction bases left unmatched: 3. CDR1 and CDR2 from the germline V gene are SGHRS and YFSETQ. This CDR3 has 15 residues. In DNA, the CDR3 is TGCGCCAGCAGCTTACGGACTAGCGGAACAGATACGCAGTATTTT. Its protein is CASSLRTSGTDTQYF.

J is TRBJ1-6 and V is TRBV12-3 or TRBV12-4, with 9 positions matching TRBD1. V lost 5 bases, J lost 9 bases, and 2 bases stayed unmatched. The CDR3 has 13 residues. The CDR3 DNA follows: TGTGCCAGCAGTCCGGACAGGGGTTCACCCCTCCACTTT. This codes for CASSPDRGSPLHF.

The rearrangement joins TRBV19 to TRBJ1-6; a possible D gene is TRBD1 (6 bases). The germline V and J ends were trimmed by 6 bases and 5 bases, with 8 bases remaining between them. CDR3 length equals 13 residues. From germline, CDR1 is LNHDA and CDR2 SQIVND (reference sequence). The CDR3 here is CASRDSNNSPLHF. DNA for the CDR3: TGTGCCAGTAGGGACAGCAATAATTCACCCCTCCACTTT.

V is TRBV5-6 and J is TRBJ1-1, with unresolved D. Trimming removed 2 bases from V and 3 bases from J, with 8 bases in between. Germline V lookup: CDR1 SGHDT, CDR2 YYEEEE. The CDR3 extends over 13 amino acids. CDR3 residues: CASSFEVYTEAFF. DNA of the CDR3: TGTGCCAGCAGCTTTGAGGTTTACACTGAAGCTTTCTTT.

CDR3 DNA: TGTGCCAGCAGTGTTAGCCTCGAGGATACGCAGTATTTT. Its translation is CASSVSLEDTQYF. The V gene is TRBV2, the J gene TRBJ2-3, with D unresolved. Germline-derived CDR1 and CDR2 are SNHLY and FYNNEI. Trimming removed 4 bases from V and 6 bases from J, with 11 bases in between. The CDR3 is made up of 13 amino acids.

The rearrangement uses TRBV7-3 and TRBJ1-1; the match to TRBD1 covers 8 bases. CDR1 is SGHTA and CDR2 is FQGTGA in the germline V gene. J was trimmed by 4 bases and V by 5 bases; bases with no gene match: 3. The CDR3 totals 13 residues. CDR3: CASSNTGGTEAFF. CDR3 nucleotides: TGTGCCAGCAGCAACACAGGGGGCACTGAAGCTTTCTTT.

The chain couples TRBV6-5 to TRBJ1-1; no definite D call. This CDR3 is built from 14 residues. CDR1 and CDR2 from the germline V gene are MNHEY and SVGAGI. V shed 6 bases and J shed 3 bases, with 14 bases lying between them. The CDR3 DNA follows: TGTGCCAGCAGCGGTCGGCCGGAGGACACTGAAGCTTTCTTT. Translated, it gives CASSGRPEDTEAFF.

The chain recombines TRBV20-1 with TRBJ2-6; D gene ambiguous. The CDR3 loop spans 11 amino acids. Germline lookup yields CDR1 DFQATT and CDR2 SNEGSKA (reference sequence). The germline V and J ends were trimmed by 5 bases and 4 bases, with 3 bases remaining between them. The CDR3 loop reads CSASGANVLTF. In DNA form, the CDR3 reads TGCAGTGCTTCGGGGGCCAACGTCCTGACTTTC.

The chain recombines TRBV6-1 with TRBJ1-1; weak D call: TRBD1 (5 bases). CDR1 and CDR2 from the germline V gene are MNHNS and SASEGT. V was shortened by 1 base and J by 4 bases, with 10 bases between the two germline ends. There are 14 residues in the CDR3. This chain's CDR3 is CASSEGGGGTEAFF. CDR3 DNA: TGTGCCAGCAGTGAAGGTGGGGGAGGCACTGAAGCTTTCTTT.

The rearrangement links TRBV10-3 to TRBJ1-3, with D unclear. Germline CDR1 is ENHRY and CDR2 is SYGVKD. This CDR3 is built from 13 residues. V lost 2 bases to trimming and J lost 2 bases, with 4 bases between them. For the CDR3, the DNA is TGTGCCATCAGTGAGGGGCCTGGAAACACCATATATTTT. Translated, it gives CAISEGPGNTIYF.

The sample holds a few counts of this clone. The V and J genes are TRBV3-1 (or the pseudogene TRBV3-2) and TRBJ2-5, with 8 bases lining up with TRBD1. This CDR3 contains 13 residues. J lost 2 bases, V lost 8 bases, and 4 bases had no gene match. The V gene's germline CDR1 is LGHDT and CDR2 YNNKEL (reference sequence). For the CDR3, the DNA is TGTGCCAGCGAGCACAGGGGGCAAGAGACCCAGTACTTC. Its protein product is CASEHRGQETQYF.

V and J are TRBV2 and TRBJ1-5; a possible D gene is TRBD1 (6 bases). The CDR3 has 14 residues. Germline CDR1 and CDR2: SNHLY and FYNNEI. V dropped 5 bases and J dropped 4 bases, with 12 bases sitting between them. CDR3 sequence: CASSQVRGNQPQHF. The CDR3 coding sequence is TGTGCCAGCAGTCAGGTGAGGGGGAATCAGCCCCAGCATTTT. The variable domain in full, with the rest retrieved from reference TRBV2 and TRBJ1-5, is EPEVTQTPSHQVTQMGQEVILRCVPISNHLYFYWYRQILGQKVEFLVSFYNNEISEKSEIFDDQFSVERPDGSNFTLKIRSTKLEDSAMYFCASSQVRGNQPQHFGDGTRLSIL.

This chain joins TRBV19 and TRBJ1-6; the match to TRBD1 covers 8 bases. The CDR3 contains 14 residues. Unmatched junction bases numbered 5, after V lost 7 bases and J lost 6 bases. Germline CDR1 reads LNHDA; CDR2 reads SQIVND (reference sequence). CDR3 DNA: TGTGCCAGTACCATACAGGGGGGTAATTCACCCCTCCACTTT. Translated: CASTIQGGNSPLHF.

The chain is built from TRBV7-6 and TRBJ1-1; 8 bases are a match to TRBD1. V shed 1 base, J shed 4 bases, and the junction held 5 bases outside the gene matches. The CDR3 totals 15 residues. Germline CDR1 SGHVS, CDR2 FNYEAQ. Here the CDR3 DNA reads TGTGCCAGCAGCTTAGACGAGACAGGGGCCACTGAAGCTTTCTTT. Translating gives CASSLDETGATEAFF. Using reference TRBV7-6 and TRBJ1-1 for the parts outside the CDR3, the full variable domain is GAGVSQSPRYKVTKRGQDVALRCDPISGHVSLYWYRQALGQGPEFLTYFNYEAQQDKSGLPNDRFSAERPEGSISTLTIQRTEQRDSAMYRCASSLDETGATEAFFGQGTRLTVV.

This chain uses TRBV6-1 with TRBJ2-3, with D maybe TRBD1 (6 bases). Trimming pared 6 bases from V and 2 bases from J, leaving 12 bases between. Germline CDR1 is MNHNS and CDR2 is SASEGT. This CDR3 is 14 amino acids long. DNA of the CDR3: TGTGCCAGCAGAGTACAGGGTTTCACAGATACGCAGTATTTT. This sequence encodes CASRVQGFTDTQYF.

This clone occurred a few times. The CDR3 reads CASSVWAGYYNEQFF. CDR3 nucleotides: TGTGCCAGCAGCGTATGGGCAGGATATTACAATGAGCAGTTCTTC. The rearrangement uses TRBV9 and TRBJ2-1; no firm D call. Germline values: CDR1 SGDLS, CDR2 YYNGEE. The V gene lost 1 base and the J gene lost 4 bases, with 12 bases spanning the gap. There are 15 residues in the CDR3.

This clone was recorded once. The chain is built from TRBV6-5 and TRBJ1-6; a possible D gene is TRBD1 (6 bases). The V and J ends lost 6 bases and 14 bases respectively, with 14 bases between them. Per germline, CDR1 MNHEY and CDR2 SVGAGI. This CDR3 comprises 12 residues. The CDR3 sequence is CASREGGGTLHF. The CDR3 nucleotides are TGTGCCAGCAGGGAGGGGGGAGGGACCCTCCACTTT.

The chain carries TRBV19 and TRBJ2-1; D remains ambiguous. Trimming took 4 bases from V and 0 from J, leaving 13 bases between them. This CDR3 comprises 16 residues. Per germline, CDR1 LNHDA and CDR2 SQIVND (reference sequence). Here the CDR3 reads CASSTLQRSSYNEQFF. Written as DNA, the CDR3 is TGTGCCAGTAGTACCCTCCAGAGGAGCTCCTACAATGAGCAGTTCTTC.

V is TRBV5-1 and J is TRBJ2-7; TRBD1 aligns across 10 bases. After removal of 4 bases from V and 5 bases from J, the junction contained 6 bases not matched to a gene. Germline lookup yields CDR1 SGHRS and CDR2 YFSETQ. The CDR3 has 14 residues. The CDR3 bases are TGCGCCAGCAGCCCACGACAGGGGGCCCACGAGCAGTACTTC. This encodes CASSPRQGAHEQYF.

The chain couples TRBV7-2 to TRBJ2-2; D uncertain. CDR3 length: 13 amino acids. CDR1 SGHTA and CDR2 FQGNSA come from the germline V gene. Deletions cut 2 bases from V and 1 base from J, with 2 bases between. The CDR3 loop is CASSLLNTGELFF. The CDR3 nucleotides read TGTGCCAGCAGCTTACTGAACACCGGGGAGCTGTTTTTT.

The rearrangement uses TRBV18 and TRBJ1-5; D perhaps matches TRBD1 (6 bases). The germline V gene encodes CDR1 KGHSH and CDR2 LQKENI. CDR3 length: 15 amino acids. V gave up 5 bases and J gave up 4 bases, with 15 bases separating them. CDR3 DNA sequence: TGTGCCAGCTCAGCGGCAGGGGACGGGAATCAGCCCCAGCATTTT. It encodes CASSAAGDGNQPQHF. The whole variable domain, remainder taken from reference TRBV18 and TRBJ1-5, is NAGVMQNPRHLVRRRGQEARLRCSPMKGHSHVYWYRQLPEEGLKFMVYLQKENIIDESGMPKERFSAEFPKEGPSILRIQQVVRGDSAAYFCASSAAGDGNQPQHFGDGTRLSIL.

The chain carries TRBV5-1 and TRBJ2-7, with D possibly being TRBD1 (6 bases). CDR1 and CDR2 from the germline V gene are SGHRS and YFSETQ. This CDR3 contains 14 residues. Trimming cost V 4 bases and J 3 bases, with 14 bases left between them. CDR3 nucleotides: TGCGCCAGCAGCAAAAGGGACACCGGCTACGAGCAGTACTTC. It yields the protein CASSKRDTGYEQYF.

This clone has a single count. The chain joins TRBV27 to TRBJ2-7; 12 positions match TRBD2. This CDR3 comprises 16 residues. Germline CDR1 MNHEY, CDR2 SMNVEV (reference sequence). Trimming cost V 4 bases and J 2 bases; bases outside gene matches: 6. The CDR3: CASSSGLAGPAYEQYF. CDR3 coding DNA: TGTGCCAGCAGTTCAGGACTAGCGGGACCGGCCTACGAGCAGTACTTC.

The chain employs TRBV5-1 and TRBJ1-2; 8 positions match TRBD1. CDR1 is SGHRS, CDR2 YFSETQ, per germline. V was pared by 8 bases and J by 4 bases, with 4 bases of the junction left unmatched. The CDR3 is 12 residues long. The CDR3 nucleotides read TGCGCCAGTACCGGGACAGGCTATGGCTACACCTTC. It specifies CASTGTGYGYTF.